This T cell receptor (beta chain) was observed in a study of identical twins. Study-level findings and limits: Models underestimated out-of-frame TCR alpha sharing in monozygotic twins. In drawing conclusions, the study used cross-sectional statistical analysis and did not follow the same donors. Less excess twin sharing appeared in beta out-of-frame sequences.

TCRdb analysed the 5' RACE reads with MiXCR anew, one entry per CDR3 protein. This table has more than 1.5 million distinct CDR3 sequences, less than 35% appearing once. On this clonotype: Its antigen remains unidentified.

J gave up 5 bases and V 6 bases, and 10 bases lay outside the gene matches. CDR3 length: 14 residues. Germline CDR1 LGHDT, CDR2 YNNKEL (reference sequence). Sequencing was performed on cord blood. This chain links TRBV3-1 with TRBJ2-7, with 7 bases aligning to TRBD2. This sequence originates from a newborn girl in good health. CDR3 DNA sequence: TGTGCCAGCAGTCTTACCGGGACTACCAACGAGCAGTACTTC. Encoded protein: CASSLTGTTNEQYF.